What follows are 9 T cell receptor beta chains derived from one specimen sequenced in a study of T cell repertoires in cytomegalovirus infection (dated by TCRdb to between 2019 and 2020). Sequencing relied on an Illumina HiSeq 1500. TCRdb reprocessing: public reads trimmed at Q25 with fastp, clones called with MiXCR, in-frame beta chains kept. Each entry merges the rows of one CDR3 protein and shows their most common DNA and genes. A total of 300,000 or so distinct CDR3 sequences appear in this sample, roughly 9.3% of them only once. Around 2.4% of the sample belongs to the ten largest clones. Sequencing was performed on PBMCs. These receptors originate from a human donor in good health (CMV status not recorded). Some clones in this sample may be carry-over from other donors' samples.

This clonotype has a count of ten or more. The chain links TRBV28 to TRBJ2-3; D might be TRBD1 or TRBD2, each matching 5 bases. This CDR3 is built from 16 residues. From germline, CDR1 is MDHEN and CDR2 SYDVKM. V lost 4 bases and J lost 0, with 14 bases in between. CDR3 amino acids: CASSWGRDGSTDTQYF. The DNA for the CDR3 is TGTGCCAGCAGTTGGGGCCGGGACGGGAGCACAGATACGCAGTATTTT.

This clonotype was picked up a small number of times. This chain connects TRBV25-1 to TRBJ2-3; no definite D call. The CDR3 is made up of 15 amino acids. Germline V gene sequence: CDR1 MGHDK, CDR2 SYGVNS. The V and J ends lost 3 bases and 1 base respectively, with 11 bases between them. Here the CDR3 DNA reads TGTGCCAGCAGTGAGGGAAACTTTCGCACAGATACGCAGTATTTT. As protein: CASSEGNFRTDTQYF.

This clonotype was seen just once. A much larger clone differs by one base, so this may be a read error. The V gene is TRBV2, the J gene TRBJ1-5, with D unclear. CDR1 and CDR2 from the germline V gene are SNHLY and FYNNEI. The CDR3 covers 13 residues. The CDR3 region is CGSSPSYNQPQHF. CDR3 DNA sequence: TGTGGCAGCAGTCCCTCCTACAATCAGCCCCAGCATTTT.

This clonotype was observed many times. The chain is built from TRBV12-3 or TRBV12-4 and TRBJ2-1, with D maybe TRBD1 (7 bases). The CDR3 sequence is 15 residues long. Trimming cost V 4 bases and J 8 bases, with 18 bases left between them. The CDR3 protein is CASSWVSEGAHEQFF. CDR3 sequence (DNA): TGTGCCAGCAGTTGGGTCTCGGAGGGGGCTCATGAGCAGTTCTTC.

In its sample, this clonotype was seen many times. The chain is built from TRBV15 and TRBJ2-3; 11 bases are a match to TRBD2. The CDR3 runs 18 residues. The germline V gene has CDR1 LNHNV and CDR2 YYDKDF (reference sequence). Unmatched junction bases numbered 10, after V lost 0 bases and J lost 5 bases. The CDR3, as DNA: TGTGCCACCAGCAGAGATAGCGGGGGGGCGAAGGACCAAGATACGCAGTATTTT. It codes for CATSRDSGGAKDQDTQYF.

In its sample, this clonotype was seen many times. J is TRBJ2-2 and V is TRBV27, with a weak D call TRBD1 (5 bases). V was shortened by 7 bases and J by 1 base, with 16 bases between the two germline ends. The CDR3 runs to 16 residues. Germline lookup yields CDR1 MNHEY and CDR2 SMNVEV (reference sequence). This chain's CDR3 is CASNSLLGRNTGELFF. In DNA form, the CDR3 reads TGTGCCAGCAACTCTCTGTTGGGGCGGAACACCGGGGAGCTGTTTTTT.

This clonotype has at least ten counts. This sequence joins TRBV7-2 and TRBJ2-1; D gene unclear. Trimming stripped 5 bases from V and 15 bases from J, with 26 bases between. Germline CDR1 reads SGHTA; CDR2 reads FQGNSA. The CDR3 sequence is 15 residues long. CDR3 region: CASSPLSRRDTETFF. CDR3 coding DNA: TGTGCCAGCAGCCCACTGAGCCGTCGTGATACGGAAACGTTCTTC. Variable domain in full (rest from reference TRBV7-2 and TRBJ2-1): GAGVSQSPSNKVTEKGKDVELRCDPISGHTALYWYRQSLGQGLEFLIYFQGNSAPDKSGLPSDRFSAERTGGSVSTLTIQRTQQEDSAVYLCASSPLSRRDTETFFGPGTRLTVL.

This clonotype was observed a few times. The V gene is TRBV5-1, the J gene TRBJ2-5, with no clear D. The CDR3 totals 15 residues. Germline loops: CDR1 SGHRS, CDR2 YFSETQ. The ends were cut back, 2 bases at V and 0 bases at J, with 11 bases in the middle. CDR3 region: CASSLRFRYQETQYF. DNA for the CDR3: TGCGCCAGCAGCTTAAGGTTCCGGTACCAAGAGACCCAGTACTTC.

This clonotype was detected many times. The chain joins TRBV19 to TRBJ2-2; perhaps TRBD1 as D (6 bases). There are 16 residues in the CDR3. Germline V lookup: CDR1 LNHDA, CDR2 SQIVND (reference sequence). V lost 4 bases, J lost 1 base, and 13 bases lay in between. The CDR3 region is CASSTRTGQNTGELFF. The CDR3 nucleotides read TGTGCCAGTAGTACACGGACGGGACAGAACACCGGGGAGCTGTTTTTT.